These 18 T cell receptor beta chains were all obtained from the same sample, sequenced in a study of response to subunit inactivated influenza vaccine. TCRdb re-called the RT-PCR reads with MiXCR, one entry per CDR3 protein. The repertoire includes 400,000 to 650,000 distinct CDR3 sequences, approximately 7.7% of them detected once, and around 13% sits in the top ten. The sample was PBMCs from blood, taken roughly 24 months after vaccination. These receptors were obtained from a man between 50 and 69 years old who received an inactivated influenza vaccine.

The genes are TRBV12-3 or TRBV12-4 and TRBJ1-2, with 8 bases fitting TRBD1. The V and J ends lost 6 bases and 8 bases, in that order; junction bases with no gene match: 14. The CDR3 has 15 amino acids. The CDR3, as DNA: TGTGCCAGCAGAAAAGGAGCAGGGGGCGTTTACGGCTACACCTTC. Protein: CASRKGAGGVYGYTF.

This clonotype came up many times. The CDR3, as DNA: TGTGCCAGCAGCCCTCAATCGAACACTGAAGCTTTCTTT. This sequence encodes CASSPQSNTEAFF. The V and J genes are TRBV14 and TRBJ1-1; D gene uncertain. CDR1 is SGHDN, CDR2 FVKESK, per germline. V was trimmed by 4 bases and J by 1 base, leaving 7 bases between them. The CDR3 covers 13 residues.

Many counts were recorded for this clonotype. This chain connects TRBV18 to TRBJ1-1; D gene ambiguous. CDR3 length equals 14 residues. Germline loops: CDR1 KGHSH, CDR2 LQKENI. V was clipped by 2 bases and J by 3 bases, with 10 bases between them. This CDR3 reads CASSPGLADTEAFF. The CDR3 DNA reads TGTGCCAGCTCACCAGGTTTGGCAGACACTGAAGCTTTCTTT. The full variable domain, with the rest looked up from reference TRBV18 and TRBJ1-1, is NAGVMQNPRHLVRRRGQEARLRCSPMKGHSHVYWYRQLPEEGLKFMVYLQKENIIDESGMPKERFSAEFPKEGPSILRIQQVVRGDSAAYFCASSPGLADTEAFFGQGTRLTVV.

This clonotype was seen a handful of times. In DNA form, the CDR3 reads TGCGCCAGCAGCCCGGGGACAGGGGGCGCGGAGACCCAGTACTTC. Translated: CASSPGTGGAETQYF. The chain employs TRBV5-1 and TRBJ2-5; 12 nucleotides align to TRBD1. This CDR3 has 15 amino acids. With V trimmed by 4 bases and J by 5 bases, 6 bases remained unmatched. Germline V CDR1 and CDR2: SGHRS, YFSETQ.

Only a few counts were recorded for this clonotype. CDR3 in DNA: TGTGCCAGCAGCAAAGAGCCGGGGGGCACAGATACGCAGTATTTT. This encodes CASSKEPGGTDTQYF. V gene TRBV5-6 combines with J gene TRBJ2-3; weak D call: TRBD2 (6 bases). The CDR3 runs 15 residues. V was shortened by 4 bases and J by 1 base, with 13 bases between the two germline ends. The germline gives CDR1 SGHDT, CDR2 YYEEEE.

This clonotype showed up many times. The junction and the germline gene differ at one end; a read error may be behind it. The V gene is TRBV10-2, the J gene TRBJ2-2; TRBD2 matches at 10 bases. The CDR3 runs to 15 residues. The V gene's germline CDR1 is WSHSY and CDR2 SAAADI. In DNA form, the CDR3 reads TGCGCCGGCAGTGAGGCTAGCGGGGGAGCCGGGGAGCTGTTTTTT. This gives the protein CAGSEASGGAGELFF.

This clonotype was observed a handful of times. V gene TRBV12-3 or TRBV12-4 combines with J gene TRBJ2-7, with 10 nucleotides matching TRBD2. The CDR3 runs to 14 residues. V gave up 4 bases and J gave up 6 bases; unmatched junction bases: 6. The CDR3 spells CASSSTSGVSEQYF. CDR3 coding DNA: TGTGCCAGCAGTTCAACTAGCGGGGTGAGCGAGCAGTACTTC.

This clonotype was recorded once. The V gene is TRBV6-2 or TRBV6-3, the J gene TRBJ2-6; the D is unclear. The ends were cut back, 6 bases at V and 0 bases at J, with 21 bases in the middle. Per the germline V gene, CDR1 is MNHEY and CDR2 is SVGEGT. This CDR3 is built from 19 residues. The chain's CDR3 is CASRPLLFAGRSGANVLTF. The CDR3 nucleotides are TGTGCCAGCAGGCCCCTTCTTTTCGCAGGACGCTCTGGGGCCAACGTCCTGACTTTC.

The J gene is TRBJ2-5, the V gene TRBV6-2 or TRBV6-3; 9 bases match TRBD2. J was trimmed by 1 base and V by 7 bases; bases with no gene match: 7. Germline loops: CDR1 MNHEY, CDR2 SVGEGT. The CDR3 covers 15 residues. In DNA form, the CDR3 reads TGTGCCAGCACCGGAGCGGGAGGAGCCCAAGAGACCCAGTACTTC. It translates to CASTGAGGAQETQYF.

This clonotype was seen ten or more times. J is TRBJ2-3 and V is TRBV24-1, with 11 bases identical to TRBD1. The CDR3 consists of 17 residues. Germline CDR1 and CDR2: KGHDR and SFDVKD. The V and J ends lost 5 bases and 3 bases, in that order; junction bases with no gene match: 9. The CDR3 bases are TGTGCCACCAGTGTGGCCGCCGGGACAGGGGGTACAGATACGCAGTATTTT. Encoded protein: CATSVAAGTGGTDTQYF.

Ten or more counts support this clonotype. The chain recombines TRBV7-9 with TRBJ2-7; 7 positions match TRBD1. This CDR3 spans 13 amino acids. V lost 3 bases to trimming and J lost 7 bases; unmatched junction nucleotides: 6. From germline, CDR1 is SEHNR and CDR2 FQNEAQ (reference sequence). As DNA, the CDR3 is TGTGCCAGCAGCTTCCCGGGACAGACAGAGCAGTACTTC. Amino acids: CASSFPGQTEQYF.

The rearrangement uses TRBV12-3 or TRBV12-4 and TRBJ1-1, with 11 bases lining up with TRBD1. Unmatched junction bases numbered 7, after V lost 6 bases and J lost 4 bases. CDR3 length equals 15 residues. CDR3 sequence (DNA): TGTGCCAGCAGGCCGGACAGGGGGCAGAGCACTGAAGCTTTCTTT. Its translation: CASRPDRGQSTEAFF.

This clonotype has ten or more counts. The chain carries TRBV5-1 and TRBJ2-5; 9 bases map to TRBD1. The trim removed 3 bases at V and 8 bases at J, leaving 8 bases unmatched. CDR1 is SGHRS and CDR2 is YFSETQ in the germline V gene. The CDR3 has 14 amino acids. CDR3 sequence: CASSSGTGRETQYF. The CDR3 DNA is TGCGCCAGCAGCTCAGGGACAGGGAGAGAAACCCAGTACTTC.

This clonotype came up many times. This chain connects TRBV10-3 to TRBJ2-4, with 7 nucleotides matching TRBD1. The CDR3 covers 16 residues. V shed 0 bases, J shed 6 bases, and the junction held 8 bases outside the gene matches. CDR1 ENHRY and CDR2 SYGVKD come from the germline V gene. CDR3: CAISESGQGVSNIQYF. Written as DNA, the CDR3 is TGTGCCATCAGTGAGTCTGGGCAGGGGGTCTCAAACATTCAGTACTTC.

There are many counts of this clonotype. The rearrangement joins TRBV4-3 to TRBJ1-4; 10 bases are a match to TRBD1. The CDR3 totals 16 residues. The germline gives CDR1 LGHNA, CDR2 YSLEER. V lost 3 bases to trimming and J lost 7 bases; unmatched junction nucleotides: 8. CDR3 in DNA: TGCGCCAGCAGCCAGGGACAGGGGACGGGATCTGAAAAACTGTTTTTT. Protein sequence: CASSQGQGTGSEKLFF.

This clonotype was recorded at least ten times. The chain uses TRBV7-2 and TRBJ2-1; either TRBD1 or TRBD2 may fit D (5 bases each). From germline, CDR1 is SGHTA and CDR2 FQGNSA. Trimming removed 5 bases from V and 3 bases from J, with 14 bases in between. The CDR3 runs to 15 residues. This CDR3 is CASSPKGTVYNEQFF. CDR3 bases: TGTGCCAGCAGCCCAAAAGGGACCGTCTACAATGAGCAGTTCTTC.

This clonotype was recorded a few times. The chain recombines TRBV28 with TRBJ2-7; 12 bases map to TRBD2. After removal of 10 bases from V and 3 bases from J, the junction contained 19 bases not matched to a gene. The CDR3 runs to 18 residues. Germline CDR1 and CDR2: MDHEN and SYDVKM. The CDR3 loop is CATDLRQNLGLAGYEQYF. In DNA form, the CDR3 reads TGTGCCACCGACCTACGACAAAACTTGGGACTAGCGGGCTACGAGCAGTACTTC.

The chain employs TRBV20-1 and TRBJ1-6; 9 bases agree with TRBD1. Germline CDR1 reads DFQATT; CDR2 reads SNEGSKA (reference sequence). V lost 1 base and J lost 9; bases outside the gene matches: 7. The CDR3 spans 15 residues. The CDR3 nucleotides read TGCAGTGCTAGAGTGGGACAGGGCTTGGGTTCACCCCTCCACTTT. Translated, it gives CSARVGQGLGSPLHF.